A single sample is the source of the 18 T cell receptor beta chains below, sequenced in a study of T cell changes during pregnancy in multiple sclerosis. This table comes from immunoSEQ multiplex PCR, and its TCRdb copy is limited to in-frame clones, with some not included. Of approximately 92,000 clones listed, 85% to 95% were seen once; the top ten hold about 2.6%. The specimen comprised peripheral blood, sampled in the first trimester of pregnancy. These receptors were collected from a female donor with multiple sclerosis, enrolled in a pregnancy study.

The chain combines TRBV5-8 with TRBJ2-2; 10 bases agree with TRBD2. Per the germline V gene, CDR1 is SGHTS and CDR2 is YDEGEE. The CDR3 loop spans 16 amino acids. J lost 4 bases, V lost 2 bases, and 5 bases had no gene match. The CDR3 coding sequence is TGTGCCAGCAGCTTTTTAGCGGGAGGACCCACCGGGGAGCTGTTTTTT. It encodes CASSFLAGGPTGELFF.

CDR3 bases: TGTGCCAGCAGTCCCCCCGGGGGGCGGGCCTACGAGCAGTACTTC. Translating gives CASSPPGGRAYEQYF. This chain uses TRBV6-5 with TRBJ2-7, with D possibly being TRBD2 (7 bases). The CDR3 consists of 15 residues. The V and J ends lost 5 bases and 2 bases respectively, with 16 bases between them. In germline, CDR1 is MNHEY, CDR2 SVGAGI.

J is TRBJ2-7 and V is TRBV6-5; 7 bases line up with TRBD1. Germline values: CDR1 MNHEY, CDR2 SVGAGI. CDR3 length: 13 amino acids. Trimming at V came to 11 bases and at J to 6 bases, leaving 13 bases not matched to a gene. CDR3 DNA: TGTGCCTCACGGGACAGCCCCCTGGGCGAGCAGTACTTC. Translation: CASRDSPLGEQYF.

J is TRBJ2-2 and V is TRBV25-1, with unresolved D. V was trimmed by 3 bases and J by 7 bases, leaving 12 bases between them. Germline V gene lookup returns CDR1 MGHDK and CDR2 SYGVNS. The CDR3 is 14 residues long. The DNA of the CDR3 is TGTGCCAGCAGTGAGCCAGGTCCTGGCGGGGAGCTGTTTTTT. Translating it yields CASSEPGPGGELFF.

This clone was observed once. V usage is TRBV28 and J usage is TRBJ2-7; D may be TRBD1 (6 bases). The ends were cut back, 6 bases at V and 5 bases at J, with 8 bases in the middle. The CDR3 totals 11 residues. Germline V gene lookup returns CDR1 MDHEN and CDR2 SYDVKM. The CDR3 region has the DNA TGTGCCAGCAGATACAGGGACGAGCAGTACTTC. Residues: CASRYRDEQYF.

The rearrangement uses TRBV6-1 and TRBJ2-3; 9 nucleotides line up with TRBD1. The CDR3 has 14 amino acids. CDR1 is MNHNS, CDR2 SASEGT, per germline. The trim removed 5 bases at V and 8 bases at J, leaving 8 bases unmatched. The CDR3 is CASSSGTGLGTQYF. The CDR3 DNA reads TGTGCCAGCAGTTCAGGGACAGGGCTAGGTACGCAGTATTTT.

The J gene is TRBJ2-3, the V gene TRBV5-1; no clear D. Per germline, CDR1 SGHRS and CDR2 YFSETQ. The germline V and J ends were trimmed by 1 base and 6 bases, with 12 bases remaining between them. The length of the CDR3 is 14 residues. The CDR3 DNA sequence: TGCGCCAGCAGCTTGACAGTGGGCGCCGATACGCAGTATTTT. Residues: CASSLTVGADTQYF.

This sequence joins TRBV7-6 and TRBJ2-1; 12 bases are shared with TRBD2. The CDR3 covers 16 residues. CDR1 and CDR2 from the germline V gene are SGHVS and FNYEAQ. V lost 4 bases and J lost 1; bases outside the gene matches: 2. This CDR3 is CASSSTSGGSYNEQFF. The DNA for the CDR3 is TGTGCCAGCAGCTCGACTAGCGGGGGATCCTACAATGAGCAGTTCTTC.

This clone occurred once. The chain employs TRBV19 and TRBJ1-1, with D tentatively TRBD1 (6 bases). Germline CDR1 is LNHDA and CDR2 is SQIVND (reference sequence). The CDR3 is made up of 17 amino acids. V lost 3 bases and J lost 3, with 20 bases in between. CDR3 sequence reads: CASSIVPIQGRDTEAFF. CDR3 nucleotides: TGTGCCAGTAGTATCGTCCCGATACAGGGCCGCGACACTGAAGCTTTCTTT.

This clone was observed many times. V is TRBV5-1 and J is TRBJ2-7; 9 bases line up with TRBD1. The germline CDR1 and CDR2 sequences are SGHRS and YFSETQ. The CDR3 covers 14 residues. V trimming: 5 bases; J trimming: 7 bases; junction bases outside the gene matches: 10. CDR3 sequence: CASSKTGGGLEQYF. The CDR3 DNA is TGCGCCAGCAGTAAAACAGGGGGCGGGTTAGAGCAGTACTTC.

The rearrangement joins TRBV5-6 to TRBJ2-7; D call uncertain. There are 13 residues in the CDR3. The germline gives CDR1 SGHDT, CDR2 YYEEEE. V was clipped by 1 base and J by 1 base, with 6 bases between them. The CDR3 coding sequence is TGTGCCAGCAGCTTGCGAGTTTCCTACGAGCAGTACTTC. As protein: CASSLRVSYEQYF.

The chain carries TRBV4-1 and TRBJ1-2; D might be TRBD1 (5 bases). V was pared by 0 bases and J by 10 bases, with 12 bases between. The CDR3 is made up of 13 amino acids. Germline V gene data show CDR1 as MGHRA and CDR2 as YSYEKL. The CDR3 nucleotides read TGCGCCAGCAGCCAAGACCCAGGGTGGTCCTACACCTTC. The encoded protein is CASSQDPGWSYTF.

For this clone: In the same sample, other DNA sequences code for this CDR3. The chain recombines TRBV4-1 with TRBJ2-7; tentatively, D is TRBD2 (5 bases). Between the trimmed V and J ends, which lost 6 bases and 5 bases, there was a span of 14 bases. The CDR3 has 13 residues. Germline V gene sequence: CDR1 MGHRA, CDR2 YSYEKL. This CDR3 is CASRGMSGNEQYF. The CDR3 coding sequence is TGCGCCAGCAGGGGAATGTCCGGGAACGAGCAGTACTTC.

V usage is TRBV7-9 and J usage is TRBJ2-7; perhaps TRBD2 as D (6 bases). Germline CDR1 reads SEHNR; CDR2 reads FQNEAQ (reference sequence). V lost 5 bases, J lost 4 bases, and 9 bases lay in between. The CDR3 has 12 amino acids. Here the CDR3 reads CASSPGGYEQYF. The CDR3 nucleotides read TGTGCCAGCAGCCCCGGGGGTTACGAGCAGTACTTC.

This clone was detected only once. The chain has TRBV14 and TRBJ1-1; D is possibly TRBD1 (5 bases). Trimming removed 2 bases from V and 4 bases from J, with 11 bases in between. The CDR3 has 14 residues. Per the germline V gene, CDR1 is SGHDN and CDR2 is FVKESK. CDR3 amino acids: CASSQNLGGTEAFF. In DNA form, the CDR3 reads TGTGCCAGCAGCCAAAACCTCGGGGGCACTGAAGCTTTCTTT.

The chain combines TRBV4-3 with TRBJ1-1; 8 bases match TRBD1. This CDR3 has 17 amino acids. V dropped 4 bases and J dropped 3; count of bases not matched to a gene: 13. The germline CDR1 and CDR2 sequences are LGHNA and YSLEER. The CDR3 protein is CASSPQAGGDSDTEAFF. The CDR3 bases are TGCGCCAGCAGCCCCCAGGCAGGGGGCGACTCAGACACTGAAGCTTTCTTT.

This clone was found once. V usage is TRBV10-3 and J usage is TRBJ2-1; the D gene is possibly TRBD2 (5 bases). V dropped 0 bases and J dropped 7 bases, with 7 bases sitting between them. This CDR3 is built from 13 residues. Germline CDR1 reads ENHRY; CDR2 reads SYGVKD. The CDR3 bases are TGTGCCATCAGTGAGTCGGACTGGAATGAGCAGTTCTTC. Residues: CAISESDWNEQFF.

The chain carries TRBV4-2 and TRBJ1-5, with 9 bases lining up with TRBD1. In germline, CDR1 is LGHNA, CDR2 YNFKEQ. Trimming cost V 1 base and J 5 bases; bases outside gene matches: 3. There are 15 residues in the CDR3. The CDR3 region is CASSQGTGVYQPQHF. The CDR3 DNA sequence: TGTGCCAGCAGCCAAGGGACAGGGGTTTATCAGCCCCAGCATTTT.